Listed here are 21 T cell receptor beta chains from one sample, sequenced in a study of cytomegalovirus exposure and HLA in healthy donors. A multiplex PCR was run with 60 Vbeta primers and 13 Jbeta primers. Only in-frame clones appear in the TCRdb table, and some are missing; sequencing was by immunoSEQ multiplex PCR. The profile shows approximately 100,000 clones, around 79% of them singletons. The sample comprised PBMCs. The receptors here all came from a male donor in good health and CMV-seropositive.

This clone showed up just a few times. The chain couples TRBV6-1 to TRBJ1-1; D is possibly TRBD1 (6 bases). This CDR3 region has 14 residues. V lost 3 bases, J lost 6 bases, and 14 bases lay in between. Germline V gives CDR1 MNHNS, CDR2 SASEGT. The CDR3 reads CASSELRGIAEAFF. In nucleotides, the CDR3 is TGTGCCAGCAGTGAGTTGAGGGGGATCGCTGAAGCTTTCTTT.

This clone has only one observation. The chain links TRBV7-2 to TRBJ1-1, with TRBD1 matching 7 bases. Trimming took 4 bases from V and 3 from J; bases not matched to a gene: 17. The CDR3 contains 18 residues. Germline loops: CDR1 SGHTA, CDR2 FQGNSA. CDR3 sequence: CASSSSGTARPMDTEAFF. The DNA of the CDR3 is TGTGCCAGCAGCTCATCCGGGACAGCAAGGCCGATGGACACTGAAGCTTTCTTT.

The gene calls are TRBV30 and TRBJ1-2; D is perhaps TRBD1 (5 bases). CDR1 is GTSNPN and CDR2 is SVGIG in the germline V gene (reference sequence). CDR3 length: 14 residues. Trimming cost V 1 base and J 1 base, with 10 bases left between them. The CDR3: CAWSAGGDNYGYTF. The CDR3 DNA sequence: TGTGCCTGGAGTGCCGGGGGAGATAACTATGGCTACACCTTC.

This chain connects TRBV30 to TRBJ1-2; TRBD1 matches at 7 bases. The germline CDR1 and CDR2 sequences are GTSNPN and SVGIG (reference sequence). The CDR3 covers 12 residues. With V trimmed by 8 bases and J by 3 bases, 6 bases remained unmatched. For the CDR3, the DNA is TGTGCCCGGCGGGACAGTGACTATGGCTACACCTTC. Encoded protein: CARRDSDYGYTF. Full variable domain (missing parts from reference TRBV30 and TRBJ1-2): SQTIHQWPATLVQPVGSPLSLECTVEGTSNPNLYWYRQAAGRGLQLLFYSVGIGQISSEVPQNLSASRPQDRQFILSSKKLLLSDSGFYLCARRDSDYGYTFGSGTRLTVV.

In its sample, this clone was seen once. The chain combines TRBV10-2 with TRBJ2-7; D call uncertain. CDR1 is WSHSY, CDR2 SAAADI, per germline. This CDR3 is built from 14 residues. The V end lost 1 base, the J end lost 1 base, and 8 bases lay between the germline ends. The CDR3 DNA sequence: TGCGCCAGCAGTGAGTTCGCTCTATCCTACGAGCAGTACTTC. This encodes CASSEFALSYEQYF.

The CDR3: CAISEQGRAFF. The CDR3 region has the DNA TGTGCCATCAGTGAACAGGGGAGGGCTTTCTTT. The rearrangement links TRBV10-3 to TRBJ1-1, with 7 positions matching TRBD1. This CDR3 is 11 amino acids long. The trim removed 3 bases at V and 11 bases at J, leaving 3 bases unmatched. Looked up from germline, CDR1 is ENHRY and CDR2 is SYGVKD.

This chain links TRBV18 with TRBJ1-2, with 9 bases aligning to TRBD1. The trim removed 4 bases at V and 7 bases at J, leaving 4 bases unmatched. Germline lookup yields CDR1 KGHSH and CDR2 LQKENI. The CDR3 is 13 residues long. CDR3 amino acids: CASSLDRGGGYTF. The CDR3 DNA is TGTGCCAGCTCACTGGACAGGGGAGGTGGCTACACCTTC.

This chain joins TRBV5-4 and TRBJ1-2; TRBD1 might be the D (6 bases). This CDR3 comprises 13 residues. The V gene's germline CDR1 is SGHNT and CDR2 YYREEE (reference sequence). Trimming removed 1 base from V and 4 bases from J, with 8 bases in between. The CDR3 is CASSLQGLYGYTF. The CDR3 coding sequence is TGTGCCAGCAGCTTGCAGGGGCTCTATGGCTACACCTTC.

The V call is TRBV25-1, the J call TRBJ1-6; D gene ambiguous. Germline values: CDR1 MGHDK, CDR2 SYGVNS. With 4 bases removed from V and 7 bases from J, the gap between germline ends came to 8 bases. This CDR3 contains 13 residues. In DNA form, the CDR3 reads TGTGCCAGCAGTGCAGCGGTGAATTCACCCCTCCACTTT. Residues: CASSAAVNSPLHF.

The J gene is TRBJ2-1, the V gene TRBV7-2; 9 positions agree with TRBD2. From germline, CDR1 is SGHTA and CDR2 FQGNSA. This CDR3 spans 17 amino acids. V gave up 5 bases and J gave up 10 bases; unmatched junction bases: 18. CDR3 amino acids: CASSNRAGGPRVQEQFF. In DNA form, the CDR3 reads TGTGCCAGCAGCAATAGGGCGGGGGGGCCGAGAGTCCAGGAGCAGTTCTTC. The complete variable domain, with remaining parts taken from reference TRBV7-2 and TRBJ2-1, reads GAGVSQSPSNKVTEKGKDVELRCDPISGHTALYWYRQSLGQGLEFLIYFQGNSAPDKSGLPSDRFSAERTGGSVSTLTIQRTQQEDSAVYLCASSNRAGGPRVQEQFFGPGTRLTVL.

The rearrangement uses TRBV2 and TRBJ2-1; 11 positions agree with TRBD1. The CDR3 consists of 15 residues. Looked up from germline, CDR1 is SNHLY and CDR2 is FYNNEI. The V segment lost 4 bases and the J segment 3 bases; nucleotides outside the gene matches: 2. The DNA for the CDR3 is TGTGCCAGCAGTGTGGACAGGGGGCTCTACAATGAGCAGTTCTTC. Translating it yields CASSVDRGLYNEQFF.

The V gene is TRBV2, the J gene TRBJ2-4; weak D call: TRBD2 (7 bases). Between the trimmed V and J ends, which lost 6 bases and 9 bases, there was a span of 12 bases. There are 12 residues in the CDR3. Germline V CDR1 and CDR2: SNHLY, FYNNEI. The CDR3 spells CASRWGGSIQYF. The CDR3 DNA reads as TGTGCCAGCAGGTGGGGGGGCAGCATTCAGTACTTC. Full variable domain (remainder filled in from reference TRBV2 and TRBJ2-4): EPEVTQTPSHQVTQMGQEVILRCVPISNHLYFYWYRQILGQKVEFLVSFYNNEISEKSEIFDDQFSVERPDGSNFTLKIRSTKLEDSAMYFCASRWGGSIQYFGAGTRLSVL.

The genes are TRBV5-4 and TRBJ1-3; TRBD1 is a possible D gene (6 bases). The germline V gene has CDR1 SGHNT and CDR2 YYREEE (reference sequence). The CDR3 has 14 residues. V was trimmed by 4 bases and J by 3 bases, leaving 11 bases between them. The CDR3 nucleotides read TGTGCCAGCAGCATCCAGGGGATTGGAAACACCATATATTTT. Its protein is CASSIQGIGNTIYF.

The CDR3 is CASSPSYNEQFF. In nucleotides, the CDR3 is TGTGCCAGCAGCCCCAGCTACAATGAGCAGTTCTTC. V is TRBV7-9 and J is TRBJ2-1; the D is unclear. Germline values: CDR1 SEHNR, CDR2 FQNEAQ (reference sequence). The CDR3 has 12 amino acids. V lost 5 bases and J lost 3, with 5 bases in between. The full variable domain, with the rest looked up from reference TRBV7-9 and TRBJ2-1, is DTGVSQNPRHKITKRGQNVTFRCDPISEHNRLYWYRQTLGQGPEFLTYFQNEAQLEKSRLLSDRFSAERPKGSFSTLEIQRTEQGDSAMYLCASSPSYNEQFFGPGTRLTVL.

The chain's CDR3 is CASSARRDTQYF. The CDR3 nucleotides read TGTGCCAGCAGCGCCCGCCGGGATACGCAGTATTTT. The chain links TRBV7-2 to TRBJ2-3, with D unresolved. Trimming shortened V by 5 bases and J by 6 bases, and 9 bases separated the two germline ends. Germline lookup yields CDR1 SGHTA and CDR2 FQGNSA. The CDR3 extends over 12 amino acids. Full variable domain (missing parts from reference TRBV7-2 and TRBJ2-3): GAGVSQSPSNKVTEKGKDVELRCDPISGHTALYWYRQSLGQGLEFLIYFQGNSAPDKSGLPSDRFSAERTGGSVSTLTIQRTQQEDSAVYLCASSARRDTQYFGPGTRLTVL.

This clone was seen a single time. This chain links TRBV10-3 with TRBJ1-1; no definite D call. The CDR3 runs 13 residues. The V end lost 2 bases, the J end lost 5 bases, and 9 bases lay between the germline ends. Per germline, CDR1 ENHRY and CDR2 SYGVKD. CDR3 DNA: TGTGCCATCAGTGAGGGTGCAGCGACTGAAGCTTTCTTT. This gives the protein CAISEGAATEAFF.

This clone was seen just once. The chain links TRBV5-6 to TRBJ2-1, with 7 bases matching TRBD2. This CDR3 is built from 16 residues. V lost 1 base and J lost 0; bases outside the gene matches: 4. Germline V gene lookup returns CDR1 SGHDT and CDR2 YYEEEE. The DNA of the CDR3 is TGTGCCAGCAGCTTGCTCGGGGGGAGCTCCTACAATGAGCAGTTCTTC. The encoded protein is CASSLLGGSSYNEQFF.

This CDR3 reads CASSRNRGRWEQYF. CDR3 DNA sequence: TGTGCCAGCAGCCGAAACAGGGGGCGGTGGGAGCAGTACTTC. The chain links TRBV11-2 to TRBJ2-7, with TRBD1 matching over 9 bases. From germline, CDR1 is SGHAT and CDR2 FQNNGV. Trimming cost V 5 bases and J 7 bases; bases outside gene matches: 9. This CDR3 region has 14 residues.

V gene TRBV6-6 combines with J gene TRBJ1-2, with D perhaps matching TRBD1 (5 bases). This CDR3 is built from 14 residues. Germline assignment: CDR1 MNHNY and CDR2 SVGAGI (reference sequence). V gave up 11 bases and J gave up 5 bases, with 21 bases separating them. CDR3 DNA sequence: TGTGCCGGCTTTGGGGGGGAGACTCGTTATGGCTACACCTTC. It codes for CAGFGGETRYGYTF.

This clone was seen a handful of times. The chain links TRBV15 to TRBJ2-1; D is possibly TRBD2 (5 bases). The CDR3 sequence is 13 residues long. Germline assignment: CDR1 LNHNV and CDR2 YYDKDF (reference sequence). Between the trimmed V and J ends, which lost 2 bases and 9 bases, there was a span of 11 bases. The CDR3 loop reads CATSRRDSVEQFF. In DNA form, the CDR3 reads TGTGCCACCAGCAGACGGGATTCGGTTGAGCAGTTCTTC.

This chain uses TRBV7-3 with TRBJ1-2; D may be TRBD1 (5 bases). The CDR3 loop spans 13 amino acids. V was clipped by 0 bases and J by 3 bases, with 5 bases between them. The germline gives CDR1 SGHTA, CDR2 FQGTGA. The CDR3 sequence is CASSLTGDYGYTF. The DNA for the CDR3 is TGTGCCAGCAGCTTAACAGGGGACTATGGCTACACCTTC.